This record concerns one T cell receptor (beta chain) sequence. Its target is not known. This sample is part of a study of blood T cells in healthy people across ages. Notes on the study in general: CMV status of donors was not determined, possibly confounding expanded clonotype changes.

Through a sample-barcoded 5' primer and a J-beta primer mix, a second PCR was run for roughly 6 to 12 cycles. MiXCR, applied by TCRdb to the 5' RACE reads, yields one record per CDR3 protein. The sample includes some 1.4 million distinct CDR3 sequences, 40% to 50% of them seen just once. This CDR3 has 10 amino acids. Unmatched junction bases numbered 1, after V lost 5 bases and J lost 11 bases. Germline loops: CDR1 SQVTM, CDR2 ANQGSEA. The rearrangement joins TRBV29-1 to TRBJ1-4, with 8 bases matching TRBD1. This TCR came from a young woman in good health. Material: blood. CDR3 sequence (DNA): TGCAGCGTTCGACAGGGGAAACTGTTTTTT. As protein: CSVRQGKLFF.